This T cell receptor (beta chain) was sequenced in a study of blood T cell repertoires in COVID-19. Study-level information: Researchers got acute and convalescent COVID-19 samples from the United States, Italy and Spain.

This CDR3 has 13 residues. Germline loops: CDR1 SEHNR, CDR2 FQNEAQ (reference sequence). V lost 1 base, J lost 12 bases, and 7 bases stayed unmatched. Method: immunoSEQ multiplex PCR; TCRdb's copy keeps in-frame clones and lacks some. The sample shows a few hundred thousand clones, around 87% of them seen only once. The sequenced sample was peripheral blood. V gene TRBV7-9 combines with J gene TRBJ1-1, with TRBD1 identical over 8 bases. The sequence was obtained from a man aged 60-69 years with acute or convalescent COVID-19. The CDR3 coding sequence is TGTGCCAGCAGCTTAGATCCCCAGGGGGCACCTTTCTTT. Its translation is CASSLDPQGAPFF.